Detailed here is one T cell receptor beta chain. What it binds is not known. The sample originates from a study of vaccination and CD4 T cells after COVID-19. Study-level information: Overlapping SARS-CoV-2, HCoV-NL63, HCoV-OC43 and HCoV-229E spike peptides stimulated the cells.

Described treatment: roughly 10-day PBMC culture with coronavirus spike peptide pools or control peptides (ViraFEST assay). Before the COVID-19 pandemic (2011-2018), CD4+ T cells were obtained from the unexposed donor. Once peptide pools had expanded antigen-specific T cells, ViraFEST sequenced TCRs. V dropped 5 bases and J dropped 5 bases, with 13 bases sitting between them. This CDR3 spans 14 amino acids. The germline V gene encodes CDR1 LNHNV and CDR2 YYDKDF (reference sequence). Researchers used the Oncomine TCR Beta short-read assay to sequence DNA from cultured CD4+ T cells. The source of extracted genomic DNA was cultured CD4+ T cells. TCRdb reprocessed the PCR reads with MiXCR, giving one entry per CDR3 protein. The table shows some 9,900 distinct CDR3 sequences, with about 30% occurring only once.

Specimen: CD4+ T cells from blood, cultured in vitro. The chain is built from TRBV15 and TRBJ1-5; TRBD1 might be the D (6 bases). The source is a human donor in good health. CDR3 nucleotides: TGTGCCACCAGCGCAGGGGATTCGGATCAGCCCCAGCATTTT. This encodes CATSAGDSDQPQHF.